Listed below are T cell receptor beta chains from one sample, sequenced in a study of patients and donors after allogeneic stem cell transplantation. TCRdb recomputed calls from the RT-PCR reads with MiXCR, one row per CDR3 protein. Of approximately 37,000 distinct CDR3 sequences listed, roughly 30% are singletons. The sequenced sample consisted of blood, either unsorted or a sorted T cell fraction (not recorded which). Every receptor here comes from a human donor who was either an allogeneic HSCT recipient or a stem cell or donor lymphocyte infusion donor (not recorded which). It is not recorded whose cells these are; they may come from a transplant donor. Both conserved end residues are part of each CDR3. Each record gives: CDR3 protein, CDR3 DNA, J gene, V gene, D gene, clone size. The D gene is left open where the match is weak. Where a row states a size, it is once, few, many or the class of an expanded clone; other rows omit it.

CDR3: CASSYGLNQYF; DNA: TGTGCCAGCTCCTATGGACTAAACCAGTACTTC; J: TRBJ2-5; V: TRBV18; D: .; size: few
CDR3: CASSVGQGALGETQYF; DNA: TGTGCCAGCAGCGTAGGCCAGGGGGCACTGGGAGAGACCCAGTACTTC; J: TRBJ2-5; V: TRBV9; D: TRBD1; size: .
CDR3: CASSQVTTRAGYNEQFF; DNA: TGTGCCAGCAGCCAAGTAACGACTAGAGCGGGGTACAATGAGCAGTTCTTC; J: TRBJ2-1; V: TRBV14; D: TRBD2; size: .
CDR3: CARTQTFDGYTF; DNA: TGTGCCAGGACCCAGACATTCGATGGCTACACCTTC; J: TRBJ1-2; V: TRBV7-9; D: .; size: .
CDR3: CASSRAGNTEAFF; DNA: TGTGCCAGCAGTCGTGCGGGGAACACTGAAGCTTTCTTT; J: TRBJ1-1; V: TRBV6-2/TRBV6-3; D: .; size: .
CDR3: CASSKKGGLSKNIQYF; DNA: TGTGCCAGCAGCAAAAAGGGGGGACTAAGCAAAAACATTCAGTACTTC; J: TRBJ2-4; V: TRBV21-1; D: .; size: .
CDR3: CASSPGQVPGYTF; DNA: TGTGCCAGCAGCCCTGGACAGGTCCCGGGCTACACCTTC; J: TRBJ1-2; V: TRBV3-1; D: TRBD1; size: few
CDR3: CASSRGPGGGATNEKLFF; DNA: TGTGCCAGCAGTCGCGGACCCGGGGGAGGAGCAACTAATGAAAAACTGTTTTTT; J: TRBJ1-4; V: TRBV12-3/TRBV12-4; D: .; size: .
CDR3: CASSLGQGGGNQPQHF; DNA: TGTGCCAGCAGCCTCGGACAGGGCGGGGGCAATCAGCCCCAGCATTTT; J: TRBJ1-5; V: TRBV12-3/TRBV12-4; D: TRBD1; size: few
CDR3: CAISGTTQETQYF; DNA: TGTGCCATCAGTGGGACTACCCAAGAGACCCAGTACTTC; J: TRBJ2-5; V: TRBV10-3; D: .; size: few
CDR3: CSVGALGSEAFF; DNA: TGCAGCGTTGGGGCCCTTGGAAGTGAAGCTTTCTTT; J: TRBJ1-1; V: TRBV29-1; D: .; size: .
CDR3: CASSPIPSGANVLTF; DNA: TGTGCCAGCAGCCCTATTCCCTCTGGGGCCAACGTCCTGACTTTC; J: TRBJ2-6; V: TRBV7-6; D: .; size: many
CDR3: CASSMGTSAGYEQYF; DNA: TGTGCCAGCAGCATGGGGACTAGCGCGGGCTACGAGCAGTACTTC; J: TRBJ2-7; V: TRBV28; D: TRBD2; size: .
CDR3: CASSFRTQYF; DNA: TGTGCCAGCAGCTTTAGGACCCAGTACTTC; J: TRBJ2-5; V: TRBV11-2; D: .; size: .
CDR3: CASSVEPTDTQYF; DNA: TGTGCCAGCAGCGTAGAGCCCACAGATACGCAGTATTTT; J: TRBJ2-3; V: TRBV9; D: .; size: few
CDR3: CASSSRGQGAPGNTIYF; DNA: TGTGCCAGCAGTTCCCGGGGACAGGGGGCCCCTGGAAACACCATATATTTT; J: TRBJ1-3; V: TRBV27; D: TRBD1; size: few
CDR3: CASSLGQAYYGYTF; DNA: TGCGCCAGCAGCTTGGGTCAGGCCTACTATGGCTACACCTTC; J: TRBJ1-2; V: TRBV5-1; D: .; size: few
CDR3: CASSPATSGSANEQFF; DNA: TGTGCCAGCAGTCCGGCGACTAGCGGGAGCGCCAATGAGCAGTTCTTC; J: TRBJ2-1; V: TRBV6-5; D: TRBD2; size: .
CDR3: CASSYGTSGSYEQFF; DNA: TGTGCCAGCAGTTACGGGACTAGCGGGAGTTATGAGCAGTTCTTC; J: TRBJ2-1; V: TRBV6-2/TRBV6-3; D: TRBD2; size: .
CDR3: CSARVPRGGQSKNIQDF; DNA: TGCAGTGCTAGAGTGCCGAGGGGAGGACAGTCCAAAAACATTCAGGACTTC; J: TRBJ2-4; V: TRBV20-1; D: .; size: few
CDR3: CSGSSGTLTWGTDTQYF; DNA: TGCAGTGGATCGAGCGGAACCCTAACATGGGGGACAGATACGCAGTATTTT; J: TRBJ2-3; V: TRBV20-1; D: .; size: .
CDR3: CASSQGPLAVAYEQYF; DNA: TGTGCCAGCAGCCAAGGCCCACTAGCGGTTGCCTACGAGCAGTACTTC; J: TRBJ2-7; V: TRBV4-2; D: TRBD2; size: .
CDR3: CASSQQNPGLVLPEQYF; DNA: TGCGCCAGCAGCCAACAGAACCCGGGACTAGTTCTTCCCGAGCAGTACTTC; J: TRBJ2-7; V: TRBV4-3; D: TRBD2; size: .
CDR3: CASSSGLAGRYNEQFF; DNA: TGTGCCAGCAGCTCTGGACTAGCGGGACGCTACAATGAGCAGTTCTTC; J: TRBJ2-1; V: TRBV7-3; D: TRBD2; size: .
CDR3: CSALEAGKDYGYTF; DNA: TGCAGTGCTCTGGAGGCAGGGAAAGACTATGGCTACACCTTC; J: TRBJ1-2; V: TRBV20-1; D: .; size: .
CDR3: CSASSRVGHNYGYTF; DNA: TGCAGTGCTAGCTCGAGGGTTGGCCACAACTATGGCTACACCTTC; J: TRBJ1-2; V: TRBV20-1; D: .; size: few
CDR3: CASSLGREDQPQHF; DNA: TGTGCCAGCAGTTTAGGCAGGGAAGATCAGCCCCAGCATTTT; J: TRBJ1-5; V: TRBV28; D: .; size: few
CDR3: CASSLWSGNQPQHF; DNA: TGTGCCAGCAGTTTATGGTCCGGAAATCAGCCCCAGCATTTT; J: TRBJ1-5; V: TRBV27; D: .; size: .
CDR3: CASSVQENYGYTF; DNA: TGTGCCAGCAGTGTACAGGAGAACTATGGCTACACCTTC; J: TRBJ1-2; V: TRBV25-1; D: .; size: few
CDR3: CSVSLTGYEQYF; DNA: TGCAGCGTCTCCTTGACAGGTTACGAGCAGTACTTC; J: TRBJ2-7; V: TRBV29-1; D: .; size: .
CDR3: CASSFPGLAGAPYEQYF; DNA: TGTGCCAGCAGTTTCCCGGGACTAGCGGGAGCCCCCTACGAGCAGTACTTC; J: TRBJ2-7; V: TRBV6-6; D: TRBD2; size: few
CDR3: CASSVLLAGGTGELFF; DNA: TGTGCCAGCAGTGTCCTCTTAGCGGGAGGAACCGGGGAGCTGTTTTTT; J: TRBJ2-2; V: TRBV6-1; D: TRBD2; size: few
CDR3: CASSSRQVSGELFF; DNA: TGTGCCAGCAGCTCCCGACAGGTGTCTGGGGAGCTGTTTTTT; J: TRBJ2-2; V: TRBV7-6; D: .; size: .
CDR3: CATSRREPDTQYF; DNA: TGTGCCACCAGCAGACGGGAGCCAGATACGCAGTATTTT; J: TRBJ2-3; V: TRBV15; D: .; size: .
CDR3: CASSLSIETQYF; DNA: TGTGCCAGCAGTTTATCGATAGAGACCCAGTACTTC; J: TRBJ2-5; V: TRBV27; D: .; size: once
CDR3: CASSIDGPNFYEQYF; DNA: TGTGCCAGTAGTATCGACGGGCCCAATTTCTACGAGCAGTACTTC; J: TRBJ2-7; V: TRBV19; D: .; size: once
CDR3: CASSLQGNSNQPQHF; DNA: TGTGCCAGCAGCTTACAGGGGAATAGCAATCAGCCCCAGCATTTT; J: TRBJ1-5; V: TRBV7-8; D: .; size: many
CDR3: CASSLPGGRGEEKLFF; DNA: TGCGCCAGCAGCCTCCCAGGCGGCAGGGGCGAAGAAAAACTGTTTTTT; J: TRBJ1-4; V: TRBV4-1; D: .; size: few
CDR3: CASRIQGFRNTIYF; DNA: TGCGCCAGCAGGATCCAGGGTTTCCGAAACACCATATATTTT; J: TRBJ1-3; V: TRBV10-2; D: .; size: .